These 30 T cell receptor beta chains share one sample of origin, sequenced in a study of radiotherapy plus CTLA-4 blockade in lung cancer. Method: immunoSEQ multiplex PCR; TCRdb's copy keeps in-frame clones and lacks some. The top ten clones hold 2.6% of a sample with some 40,000 clones, 70% to 80% of them seen once. Source: peripheral blood, taken from a patient treated with radiotherapy plus ipilimumab. The receptors come from a human donor with non-small cell lung cancer whose response to radiotherapy plus ipilimumab could not be evaluated.

This chain links TRBV6-5 with TRBJ1-1, with 7 bases fitting TRBD1. Germline V CDR1 and CDR2: MNHEY, SVGAGI. Germline trimming cut 2 bases from V and 11 bases from J; bases unmatched to any gene: 8. This CDR3 contains 13 residues. The CDR3 reads CASSYRDSISAFF. The CDR3 DNA reads as TGTGCCAGCAGTTACCGGGACAGTATAAGTGCTTTCTTT.

V gene TRBV6-4 combines with J gene TRBJ2-3; TRBD2 is a possible D gene (6 bases). V lost 8 bases to trimming and J lost 4 bases, with 22 bases between them. CDR3 length: 16 amino acids. Germline V gene lookup returns CDR1 MRHNA and CDR2 SNTAGT. In DNA form, the CDR3 reads TGTGCCAGCGCGCGAGAATCGCGGGATGTGGCAGATACGCAGTATTTT. This gives the protein CASARESRDVADTQYF.

This chain links TRBV5-1 with TRBJ2-2; 9 bases fit TRBD1. This CDR3 contains 15 residues. J gave up 8 bases and V 2 bases, and 7 bases lay outside the gene matches. Germline loops: CDR1 SGHRS, CDR2 YFSETQ. The DNA for the CDR3 is TGCGCCAGCAGCTTCACAGGGGGCGCGGAGGGGGAGCTGTTTTTT. This sequence encodes CASSFTGGAEGELFF.

To note about this clone: An end of the junction differs from the germline gene, which may be a read error. Other DNA sequences in this specimen translate into the identical CDR3. The V and J genes are TRBV7-7 and TRBJ2-5; 8 bases match TRBD2. The CDR3 sequence is 14 residues long. Germline V gene sequence: CDR1 SSHAT, CDR2 FNYEAQ (reference sequence). The CDR3 loop reads CASSLAGLGETQYF. CDR3 sequence (DNA): TGTGCTAGCAGCTTAGCGGGACTAGGGGAGACCCAGTACTTC. The whole variable domain, remainder taken from reference TRBV7-7 and TRBJ2-5, is GAGVSQSPRYKVTKRGQDVTLRCDPISSHATLYWYQQALGQGPEFLTYFNYEAQPDKSGLPSDRFSAERPEGSISTLTIQRTEQRDSAMYRCASSLAGLGETQYFGPGTRLLVL.

This clone was seen a handful of times. The chain couples TRBV6-5 to TRBJ1-6, with D unclear. Germline CDR1 MNHEY, CDR2 SVGAGI. This CDR3 contains 13 residues. Trimming removed 5 bases from V and 8 bases from J, with 10 bases in between. Here the CDR3 reads CASSPNRDSPLHF. The CDR3 DNA reads as TGTGCCAGCAGTCCCAACCGGGATTCACCCCTCCACTTT.

The chain employs TRBV6-5 and TRBJ2-2, with D perhaps matching TRBD1 (5 bases). Germline V lookup: CDR1 MNHEY, CDR2 SVGAGI. V shed 1 base and J shed 6 bases, with 15 bases lying between them. This CDR3 comprises 16 residues. For the CDR3, the DNA is TGTGCCAGCAGTTACTATAGGGGTTCGAGCGCCGGGGAGCTGTTTTTT. Residues: CASSYYRGSSAGELFF.

The chain has TRBV4-1 and TRBJ2-3; no clear D. V lost 2 bases and J lost 10, with 19 bases in between. This CDR3 is 15 amino acids long. The V gene's germline CDR1 is MGHRA and CDR2 YSYEKL. As DNA, the CDR3 is TGCGCCAGCAGCCAACCTCGGCCCCCACTGGCGGCGCAGTATTTT. It specifies CASSQPRPPLAAQYF.

The rearrangement links TRBV4-3 to TRBJ1-2; D gene unclear. The CDR3 runs 14 residues. The V end was cut by 0 bases, the J end by 8 bases, with 13 bases between. Germline CDR1 is LGHNA and CDR2 is YSLEER. The CDR3 protein is CASSQDSTSQGYTF. The CDR3 nucleotides are TGCGCCAGCAGCCAAGATAGCACCTCCCAGGGCTACACCTTC.

The V and J genes are TRBV5-1 and TRBJ2-5; TRBD1 matches at 8 bases. The tail of the sequence fits TRBJ2-7 better, so the J call may be wrong. The CDR3 is made up of 16 amino acids. Germline CDR1 is SGHRS and CDR2 is YFSETQ. The CDR3 nucleotides are TGCGCCAGCAGCCCCGGTCCCGGACAGGGCAAATACGAGCAGTACTTC. Amino acids: CASSPGPGQGKYEQYF.

This chain uses TRBV7-9 with TRBJ1-1, with D unclear. Looked up from germline, CDR1 is SEHNR and CDR2 is FQNEAQ (reference sequence). V dropped 3 bases and J dropped 6 bases, with 14 bases sitting between them. This CDR3 region has 14 residues. The CDR3 region has the DNA TGTGCCAGCAGCTTCCAGGCCCCCGGCGCTGAAGCTTTCTTT. This sequence encodes CASSFQAPGAEAFF.

The gene calls are TRBV5-1 and TRBJ2-1; 10 positions match TRBD2. Germline values: CDR1 SGHRS, CDR2 YFSETQ. V was pared by 4 bases and J by 5 bases, with 6 bases of the junction left unmatched. This CDR3 contains 15 residues. The CDR3 sequence: CASSRLGTSDNEQFF. The CDR3 nucleotides are TGCGCCAGCAGCCGATTGGGGACTAGCGACAATGAGCAGTTCTTC.

The chain recombines TRBV6-4 with TRBJ2-1; 7 bases agree with TRBD1. V lost 4 bases and J lost 5; bases outside the gene matches: 8. Germline lookup yields CDR1 MRHNA and CDR2 SNTAGT. This CDR3 is 15 amino acids long. The CDR3 loop is CASSVQGGRNNEQFF. The CDR3 DNA reads as TGTGCCAGCAGTGTGCAAGGGGGCCGGAACAATGAGCAGTTCTTC.

V usage is TRBV11-3 and J usage is TRBJ2-7, with D possibly matching TRBD2 (6 bases). In germline, CDR1 is SGHNT, CDR2 YENEEA. Trimming took off 4 bases at V and 2 bases at J, with 9 bases between the two ends. This CDR3 spans 13 amino acids. CDR3 residues: CASSSGEAYEQYF. CDR3 sequence (DNA): TGTGCCAGCAGCTCCGGGGAGGCCTACGAGCAGTACTTC.

The V call is TRBV4-2, the J call TRBJ1-6, with D maybe TRBD1 (6 bases). The CDR3 runs 16 residues. The germline V and J ends were trimmed by 2 bases and 8 bases, with 16 bases remaining between them. The germline gives CDR1 LGHNA, CDR2 YNFKEQ. The CDR3 nucleotides read TGTGCCAGCAGCCAATCCTTCTCAGGGGAGTATTCACCCCTCCACTTT. This sequence encodes CASSQSFSGEYSPLHF.

On this clone itself: The junction and the germline gene differ at one end; a read error may be behind it. The rearrangement uses TRBV7-2 and TRBJ2-2; 7 bases fit TRBD2. Germline CDR1 is SGHTA and CDR2 is FQGNSA. The CDR3 has 16 residues. The CDR3 region is CASSLGPSGNSGELFF. DNA for the CDR3: TGTGCCAGCAGCTTAGGTCCGAGCGGGAACAGCGGGGAGCTGTTTTTT.

The rearrangement links TRBV14 to TRBJ1-2; D gene ambiguous. Germline CDR1 SGHDN, CDR2 FVKESK. The CDR3 runs to 13 residues. Trimming removed 4 bases from V and 0 bases from J, with 6 bases in between. CDR3 region: CASSPGPNYGYTF. DNA for the CDR3: TGTGCCAGCAGCCCAGGTCCTAACTATGGCTACACCTTC. The entire variable domain, with the rest obtained from reference TRBV14 and TRBJ1-2, is as follows: EAGVTQFPSHSVIEKGQTVTLRCDPISGHDNLYWYRRVMGKEIKFLLHFVKESKQDESGMPNNRFLAERTGGTYSTLKVQPAELEDSGVYFCASSPGPNYGYTFGSGTRLTVV.

V usage is TRBV6-1 and J usage is TRBJ2-1; 10 bases are a match to TRBD2. CDR1 is MNHNS and CDR2 is SASEGT in the germline V gene. Losses at the gene ends were 8 bases for V and 5 bases for J; bases not matched to a gene: 9. This CDR3 is 15 amino acids long. The CDR3 DNA sequence: TGTGCCAGCGCACCGACCACTAGCGGGGACAATGAGCAGTTCTTC. Its translation: CASAPTTSGDNEQFF.

This clone appeared a few times. The chain couples TRBV5-1 to TRBJ1-1; D might be TRBD1 (5 bases). Trimming cost V 0 bases and J 1 base, with 7 bases left between them. The CDR3 has 14 residues. Germline-derived CDR1 and CDR2 are SGHRS and YFSETQ. CDR3 protein: CASSLGQSNTEAFF. CDR3 DNA: TGCGCCAGCAGCTTGGGACAGTCGAACACTGAAGCTTTCTTT.

The chain couples TRBV14 to TRBJ1-1; weak D call: TRBD1 (5 bases). This CDR3 comprises 14 residues. CDR1 is SGHDN and CDR2 is FVKESK in the germline V gene. Trimming left V 5 bases short and J 2 bases short, with 12 bases between. The CDR3 here is CASSYGQGNTEAFF. As DNA, the CDR3 is TGTGCCAGCAGCTACGGCCAGGGAAACACTGAAGCTTTCTTT.

The chain links TRBV4-3 to TRBJ2-4; 10 positions match TRBD2. After removal of 5 bases from V and 1 base from J, the junction contained 5 bases not matched to a gene. The CDR3 length is 16 residues. Germline V gives CDR1 LGHNA, CDR2 YSLEER. The CDR3 nucleotides are TGCGCCAGCAGCACAGAGCGGGGGGGGGCCAAAAACATTCAGTACTTC. This translates into CASSTERGGAKNIQYF.

The J gene is TRBJ2-7, the V gene TRBV6-5; a possible D gene is TRBD2 (5 bases). CDR3 size: 16 residues. Trimming took 0 bases from V and 3 from J, leaving 15 bases between them. Germline V gives CDR1 MNHEY, CDR2 SVGAGI. The CDR3 DNA reads as TGTGCCAGCAGTTACTCGAGTGCCCGGGAAAACTACGAGCAGTACTTC. It codes for CASSYSSARENYEQYF.

CDR3 DNA sequence: TGCGCCAGCAGCCAAGAGGACTTTCCAACTAATGAAAAACTGTTTTTT. It translates to CASSQEDFPTNEKLFF. The chain uses TRBV4-1 and TRBJ1-4, with D unclear. This CDR3 contains 16 residues. V was clipped by 0 bases and J by 0 bases, with 8 bases between them. The germline V gene has CDR1 MGHRA and CDR2 YSYEKL.

The rearrangement joins TRBV4-2 to TRBJ2-3; no reliable D call. The germline gives CDR1 LGHNA, CDR2 YNFKEQ. The CDR3 is 15 amino acids. Deletions cut 1 base from V and 5 bases from J, with 13 bases between. This CDR3 is CASSQARGVIDTQYF. The DNA of the CDR3 is TGTGCCAGCAGCCAAGCGCGCGGCGTAATAGATACGCAGTATTTT.

The rearrangement joins TRBV28 to TRBJ1-4; the D gene is possibly TRBD1 (6 bases). This CDR3 spans 16 amino acids. From germline, CDR1 is MDHEN and CDR2 SYDVKM. With 3 bases removed from V and 3 bases from J, the gap between germline ends came to 14 bases. The CDR3 DNA reads TGTGCCAGCAGTTTCGCGGGGGCGCGAGCTAATGAAAAACTGTTTTTT. This gives the protein CASSFAGARANEKLFF.

This clone was detected only once. This chain connects TRBV5-1 to TRBJ1-1; D is unclear. Germline CDR1 and CDR2: SGHRS and YFSETQ. Trimming shortened V by 2 bases and J by 1 base, and 9 bases separated the two germline ends. The CDR3 loop spans 14 amino acids. CDR3 region: CASSFSTANTEAFF. In DNA, the CDR3 is TGCGCCAGCAGCTTTAGTACAGCGAACACTGAAGCTTTCTTT.

This rearrangement joins TRBV10-3 to TRBJ1-2, with D uncertain. CDR1 is ENHRY, CDR2 SYGVKD, per germline. V lost 7 bases, J lost 6 bases, and 15 bases lay in between. The CDR3 is 13 amino acids. CDR3 in DNA: TGTGCCATCACCTACGCGGTCGGGGATGGCTACACCTTC. Protein product: CAITYAVGDGYTF.

J is TRBJ2-1 and V is TRBV5-8, with D tentatively TRBD1 (8 bases). Germline CDR1 reads SGHTS; CDR2 reads YDEGEE. V lost 6 bases and J 4 bases, leaving 14 bases between the germline ends. The CDR3 loop spans 14 amino acids. The CDR3: CASNYRGGYNEQFF. The CDR3 DNA sequence: TGTGCCAGCAACTACAGGGGGGGTTACAATGAGCAGTTCTTC.

Note on this clone: One end of the junction is discordant with germline, which a read error may explain. This chain connects TRBV9 to TRBJ2-3; D may be TRBD1 (6 bases). Germline CDR1 reads SGDLS; CDR2 reads YYNGEE. The CDR3 covers 14 residues. CDR3 loop: CASSLGQSTDMQYF. DNA of the CDR3: TGTGCCAGCAGCCTCGGACAGTCCACAGATATGCAGTATTTT.

The chain recombines TRBV2 with TRBJ1-5; unclear D gene. This CDR3 spans 13 amino acids. CDR1 and CDR2 (germline): SNHLY, FYNNEI. The V end was cut by 7 bases, the J end by 5 bases, with 12 bases between. CDR3 protein: CASTQDGDQPQHF. CDR3 DNA: TGTGCCAGCACCCAGGACGGGGATCAGCCCCAGCATTTT.

This clone has only a few counts. The DNA for the CDR3 is TGTGCCAGCAGCTCCCCAAATCAGCCCCAGCATTTT. It codes for CASSSPNQPQHF. The V call is TRBV11-2, the J call TRBJ1-5; D is unresolved. Trimming took 4 bases from V and 4 from J, leaving 5 bases between them. Germline V lookup: CDR1 SGHAT, CDR2 FQNNGV. This CDR3 contains 12 residues.